This T cell receptor beta chain was sequenced during a study of T cell responses to AZD1222 COVID-19 vaccine. Looking at the study overall: Doses given second, at about 4 or about 12 weeks, were pooled.

Turning to this clone: Its antigen is as yet unknown.

Overall study results and limits: Unmutated regions of variants are reportedly targeted by nearly half of spike-specific TCRs. A rise in Spike-specific TCR breadth and depth followed two AZD1222 doses.

V shed 4 bases and J 4 bases; nucleotides not matched to a gene: 3. The germline V gene has CDR1 MNHNY and CDR2 SVGAGI (reference sequence). This CDR3 has 14 residues. Generated by immunoSEQ multiplex PCR, the TCRdb table keeps only in-frame clones and is missing some. The profile covers under 200,000 clones, with roughly 92% appearing a single time and 0.64% taken by the ten largest. This receptor was taken from an adult in good health. The sequences come from peripheral blood, collected on day 0 of AZD1222 vaccination. This chain uses TRBV6-6 with TRBJ2-7; 11 nucleotides align to TRBD2. The CDR3 reads CASSSGTSGYEQYF. The CDR3 DNA sequence: TGTGCCAGCAGTTCCGGGACTAGCGGATACGAGCAGTACTTC.